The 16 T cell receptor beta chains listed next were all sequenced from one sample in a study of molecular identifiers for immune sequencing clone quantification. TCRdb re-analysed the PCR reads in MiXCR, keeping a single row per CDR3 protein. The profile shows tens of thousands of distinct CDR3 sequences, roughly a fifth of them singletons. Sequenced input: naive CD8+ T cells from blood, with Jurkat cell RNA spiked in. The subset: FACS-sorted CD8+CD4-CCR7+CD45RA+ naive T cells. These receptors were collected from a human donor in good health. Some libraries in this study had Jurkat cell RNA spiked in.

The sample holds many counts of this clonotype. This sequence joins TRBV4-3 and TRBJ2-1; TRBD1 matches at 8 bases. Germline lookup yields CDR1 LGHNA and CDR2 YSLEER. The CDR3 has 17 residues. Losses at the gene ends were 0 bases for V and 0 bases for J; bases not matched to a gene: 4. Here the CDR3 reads CASSQEPGTGSYNEQFF. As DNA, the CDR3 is TGCGCCAGCAGCCAAGAACCCGGGACAGGCTCCTACAATGAGCAGTTCTTC.

CDR3 protein: CASSHGTTYEQYF. The CDR3 region has the DNA TGCGCCAGCAGCCACGGGACGACCTACGAGCAGTACTTC. This chain joins TRBV4-3 and TRBJ2-7; possibly TRBD1 or TRBD2 for D (5 bases each). The CDR3 is 13 amino acids. Trimming took 3 bases from V and 2 from J, leaving 8 bases between them. Germline loops: CDR1 LGHNA, CDR2 YSLEER.

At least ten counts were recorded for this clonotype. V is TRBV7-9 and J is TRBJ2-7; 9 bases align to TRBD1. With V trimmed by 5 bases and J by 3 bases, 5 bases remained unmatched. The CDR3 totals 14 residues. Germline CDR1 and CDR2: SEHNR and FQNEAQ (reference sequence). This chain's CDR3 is CASSHGTGFYEQYF. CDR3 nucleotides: TGTGCCAGCAGCCACGGGACAGGGTTCTACGAGCAGTACTTC.

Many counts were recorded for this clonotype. Here the CDR3 DNA reads TGTGCCACCGGGAGGGACGACGGTAGCAATCAGCCCCAGCATTTT. Translation: CATGRDDGSNQPQHF. The gene calls are TRBV28 and TRBJ1-5, with a tentative D call TRBD1 (5 bases). Germline lookup yields CDR1 MDHEN and CDR2 SYDVKM. This CDR3 region has 15 residues. Trimming stripped 10 bases from V and 0 bases from J, with 16 bases between.

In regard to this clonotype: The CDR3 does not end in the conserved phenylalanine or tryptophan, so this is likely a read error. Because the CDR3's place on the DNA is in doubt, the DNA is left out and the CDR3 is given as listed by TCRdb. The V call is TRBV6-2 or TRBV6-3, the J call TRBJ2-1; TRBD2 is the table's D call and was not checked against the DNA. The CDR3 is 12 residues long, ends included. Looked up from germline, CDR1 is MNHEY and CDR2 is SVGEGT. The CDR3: CASSGGHNEQSL.

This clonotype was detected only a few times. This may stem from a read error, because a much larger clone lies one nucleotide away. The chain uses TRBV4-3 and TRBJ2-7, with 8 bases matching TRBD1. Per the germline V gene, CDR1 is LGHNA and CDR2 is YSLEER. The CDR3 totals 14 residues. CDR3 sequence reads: CASSQDRGLYERYF. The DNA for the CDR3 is TGCGCCAGCAGCCAAGACAGGGGGCTTTACGAGCGGTACTTC.

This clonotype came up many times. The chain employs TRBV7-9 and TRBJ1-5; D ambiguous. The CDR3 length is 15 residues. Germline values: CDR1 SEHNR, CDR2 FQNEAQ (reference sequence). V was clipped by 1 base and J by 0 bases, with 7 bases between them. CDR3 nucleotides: TGTGCCAGCAGCTTAGAGGGTAGTAGCAATCAGCCCCAGCATTTT. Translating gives CASSLEGSSNQPQHF.

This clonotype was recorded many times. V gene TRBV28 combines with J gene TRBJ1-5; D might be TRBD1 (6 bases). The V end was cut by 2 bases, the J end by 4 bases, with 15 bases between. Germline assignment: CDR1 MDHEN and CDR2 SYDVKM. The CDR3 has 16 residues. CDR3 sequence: CASSLTAGVRNQPQHF. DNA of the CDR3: TGTGCCAGCAGTTTAACGGCAGGGGTCCGGAATCAGCCCCAGCATTTT.

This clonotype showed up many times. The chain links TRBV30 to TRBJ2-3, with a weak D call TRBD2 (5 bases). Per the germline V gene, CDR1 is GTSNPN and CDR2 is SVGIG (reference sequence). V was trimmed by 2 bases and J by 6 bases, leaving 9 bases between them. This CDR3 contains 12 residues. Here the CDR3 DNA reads TGTGCCTGGAGTCGGGGTAGCGATACGCAGTATTTT. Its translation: CAWSRGSDTQYF. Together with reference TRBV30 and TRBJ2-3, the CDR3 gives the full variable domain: SQTIHQWPATLVQPVGSPLSLECTVEGTSNPNLYWYRQAAGRGLQLLFYSVGIGQISSEVPQNLSASRPQDRQFILSSKKLLLSDSGFYLCAWSRGSDTQYFGPGTRLTVL.

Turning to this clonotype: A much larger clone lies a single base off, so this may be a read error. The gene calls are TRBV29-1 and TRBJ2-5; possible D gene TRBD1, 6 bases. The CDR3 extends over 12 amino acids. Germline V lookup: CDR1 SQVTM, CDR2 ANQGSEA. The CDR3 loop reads CNVTGYQETQYF. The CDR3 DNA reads TGCAACGTAACAGGGTACCAAGAGACCCAGTACTTC.

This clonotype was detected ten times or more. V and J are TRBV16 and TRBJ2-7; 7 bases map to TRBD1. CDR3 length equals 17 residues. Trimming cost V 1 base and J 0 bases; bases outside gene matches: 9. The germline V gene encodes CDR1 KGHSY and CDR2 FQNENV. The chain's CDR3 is CASSQWGPDRSSYEQYF. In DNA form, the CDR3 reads TGTGCCAGCAGCCAATGGGGTCCGGACAGGAGCTCCTACGAGCAGTACTTC. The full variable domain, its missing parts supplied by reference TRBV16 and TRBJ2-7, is GEEVAQTPKHLVRGEGQKAKLYCAPIKGHSYVFWYQQVLKNEFKFLISFQNENVFDETGMPKERFSAKCLPNSPCSLEIQATKLEDSAVYFCASSQWGPDRSSYEQYFGPGTRLTVT.

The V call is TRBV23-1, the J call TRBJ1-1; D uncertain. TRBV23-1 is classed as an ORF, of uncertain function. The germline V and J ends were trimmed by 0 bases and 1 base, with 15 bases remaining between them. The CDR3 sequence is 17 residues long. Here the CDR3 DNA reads TGCGCCAGCAGTCAATCGGTTGCTCCCGAGTGGAACACTGAAGCTTTCTTT. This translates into CASSQSVAPEWNTEAFF.

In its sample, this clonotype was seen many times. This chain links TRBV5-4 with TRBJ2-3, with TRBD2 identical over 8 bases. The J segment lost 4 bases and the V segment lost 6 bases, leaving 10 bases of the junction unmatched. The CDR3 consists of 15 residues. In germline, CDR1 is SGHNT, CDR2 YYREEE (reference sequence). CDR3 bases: TGTGCCAGCACCCGAGCGGGAGAAGGTGCAGATACGCAGTATTTT. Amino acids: CASTRAGEGADTQYF.

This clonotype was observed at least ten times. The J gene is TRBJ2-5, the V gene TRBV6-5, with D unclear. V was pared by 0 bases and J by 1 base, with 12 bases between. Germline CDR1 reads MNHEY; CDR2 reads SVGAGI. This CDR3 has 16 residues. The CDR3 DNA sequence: TGTGCCAGCAGTTACTCTGGCGTGGTGGTCCAAGAGACCCAGTACTTC. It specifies CASSYSGVVVQETQYF.

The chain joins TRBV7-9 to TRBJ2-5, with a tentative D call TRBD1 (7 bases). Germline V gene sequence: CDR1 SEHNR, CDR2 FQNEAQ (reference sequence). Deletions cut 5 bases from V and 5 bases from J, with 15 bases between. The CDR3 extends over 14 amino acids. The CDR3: CASSALQGRETQYF. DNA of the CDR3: TGTGCCAGCAGCGCTTTACAGGGGAGGGAGACCCAGTACTTC.

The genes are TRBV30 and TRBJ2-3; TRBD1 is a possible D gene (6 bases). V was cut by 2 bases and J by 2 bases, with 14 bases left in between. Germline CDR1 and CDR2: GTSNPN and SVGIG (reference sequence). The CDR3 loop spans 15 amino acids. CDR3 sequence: CAWSFRDMNTDTQYF. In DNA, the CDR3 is TGTGCCTGGAGTTTCCGGGACATGAACACAGATACGCAGTATTTT.